One and the same sample provided the 5 T cell receptor beta chains below, sequenced in a study of cytomegalovirus exposure and HLA in healthy donors. PCR was performed using 60 Vbeta and 13 Jbeta primers. Measured with immunoSEQ multiplex PCR; TCRdb has only the in-frame clones, and not every one. The sample totals roughly 35,000 clones. Sequencing input: PBMCs. The receptor source for this set is a woman between 35 and 50 years old in good health and CMV-seropositive.

This chain links TRBV9 with TRBJ2-1; 7 nucleotides match TRBD2. The junction had 5 bases not matched to a gene; V was cut back by 1 base and J by 4 bases. This CDR3 has 15 amino acids. Germline CDR1 reads SGDLS; CDR2 reads YYNGEE. Written as DNA, the CDR3 is TGTGCCAGCAGCGTACAACGGGAGGATTACAATGAGCAGTTCTTC. Translated, it gives CASSVQREDYNEQFF.

The chain recombines TRBV28 with TRBJ1-2, with 7 bases lining up with TRBD1. Trimming took 5 bases from V and 6 from J; bases not matched to a gene: 3. CDR1 and CDR2 from the germline V gene are MDHEN and SYDVKM. This CDR3 comprises 12 residues. The CDR3 sequence is CASSMTGNGYTF. The CDR3 nucleotides read TGTGCCAGCAGTATGACAGGGAATGGCTACACCTTC.

CDR3 DNA: TGTGCCAGCAGCCCCGGGACTAGCGACCAAGAGACCCAGTACTTC. Residues: CASSPGTSDQETQYF. The V call is TRBV7-9, the J call TRBJ2-5; TRBD2 matches at 10 bases. The CDR3 sequence is 15 residues long. Per germline, CDR1 SEHNR and CDR2 FQNEAQ (reference sequence). The V and J ends lost 5 bases and 0 bases, in that order; junction bases with no gene match: 3. Drawing the rest from reference TRBV7-9 and TRBJ2-5, the complete variable domain is DTGVSQNPRHKITKRGQNVTFRCDPISEHNRLYWYRQTLGQGPEFLTYFQNEAQLEKSRLLSDRFSAERPKGSFSTLEIQRTEQGDSAMYLCASSPGTSDQETQYFGPGTRLLVL.

The J gene is TRBJ1-2, the V gene TRBV9; no clear D. Germline V lookup: CDR1 SGDLS, CDR2 YYNGEE. The CDR3 runs 14 residues. Trimming shortened V by 0 bases and J by 4 bases, and 10 bases separated the two germline ends. CDR3 sequence reads: CASSVGPHSYGYTF. CDR3 in DNA: TGTGCCAGCAGCGTAGGACCGCACAGCTATGGCTACACCTTC.

V usage is TRBV6-4 and J usage is TRBJ2-2; TRBD1 matches 8 bases. The germline CDR1 and CDR2 sequences are MRHNA and SNTAGT. The ends lost 5 bases at V and 3 bases at J; junction bases unmatched: 2. CDR3 length: 14 residues. The CDR3, as DNA: TGTGCCAGCAGTCGGGACAGGCACACCGGGGAGCTGTTTTTT. Translated, it gives CASSRDRHTGELFF.